The 21 T cell receptor beta chains below all came from one sample that was sequenced in a study of cytomegalovirus exposure and HLA in healthy donors. With 60 Vbeta and 13 Jbeta primers, the PCR was carried out. Repertoires were generated with immunoSEQ multiplex PCR, while TCRdb's copy carries only in-frame clones and drops some. The data contain under 130,000 clones, about 12% of them singletons. The sequencing sample was made of PBMCs. These receptors all stem from a man aged 35-49 years in good health and CMV-seropositive.

The chain joins TRBV27 to TRBJ2-7, with 10 bases lining up with TRBD2. The CDR3 spans 14 residues. Germline trimming cut 6 bases from V and 0 bases from J; bases unmatched to any gene: 2. CDR1 and CDR2 (germline): MNHEY, SMNVEV (reference sequence). CDR3 region: CASRLAGASYEQYF. The CDR3 bases are TGTGCCAGCAGGCTAGCGGGGGCCTCCTACGAGCAGTACTTC.

This clone has only a few counts. The chain uses TRBV10-3 and TRBJ1-2; no reliable D call. CDR1 and CDR2 (germline): ENHRY, SYGVKD. Trimming cost V 7 bases and J 8 bases, with 17 bases left between them. The CDR3 has 13 residues. CDR3 bases: TGTGCCATCAAAGACGGGCTTGGGAGCGGCTACACCTTC. This encodes CAIKDGLGSGYTF.

This clone was counted a few times. The V and J genes are TRBV6-5 and TRBJ2-5; 10 nucleotides align to TRBD1. V lost 2 bases and J lost 4; bases outside the gene matches: 4. The germline CDR1 and CDR2 sequences are MNHEY and SVGAGI. The CDR3 has 15 residues. CDR3 sequence (DNA): TGTGCCAGCAGTTACAAGGGACAGGGGCCAGAGACCCAGTACTTC. Its protein product is CASSYKGQGPETQYF.

The V and J genes are TRBV18 and TRBJ2-7; TRBD1 matches at 12 bases. CDR1 and CDR2 from the germline V gene are KGHSH and LQKENI. V lost 6 bases, J lost 1 base, and 13 bases stayed unmatched. The CDR3 is 18 residues long. In nucleotides, the CDR3 is TGTGCCAGCTCCCAAACCGGGACAGGGGGCTTCTTTTCCTACGAGCAGTACTTC. As protein: CASSQTGTGGFFSYEQYF.

There are a few counts of this clone. J is TRBJ2-5 and V is TRBV11-2, with D perhaps matching TRBD2 (7 bases). The V gene's germline CDR1 is SGHAT and CDR2 FQNNGV. CDR3 length: 16 residues. Trimming stripped 5 bases from V and 1 base from J, with 17 bases between. The CDR3, as DNA: TGTGCCAGCAGCGGGGGGGACATGCCCGCCCAAGAGACCCAGTACTTC. It encodes CASSGGDMPAQETQYF.

This clone has a handful of counts. The genes are TRBV5-1 and TRBJ2-5; D might be TRBD1 (6 bases). Germline assignment: CDR1 SGHRS and CDR2 YFSETQ. The CDR3 is 14 amino acids. V lost 4 bases and J lost 5, with 15 bases in between. CDR3 nucleotide sequence: TGCGCCAGCAGCACCAGGGTAGGACAGGAGACCCAGTACTTC. It translates to CASSTRVGQETQYF.

This clone has just a few counts. J is TRBJ1-4 and V is TRBV29-1; D may be TRBD1 (6 bases). Trimming shortened V by 2 bases and J by 7 bases, and 11 bases separated the two germline ends. Germline loops: CDR1 SQVTM, CDR2 ANQGSEA. This CDR3 is built from 13 residues. CDR3 sequence (DNA): TGCAGCGTTGAATGGGGGCGCGGTGAAAAACTGTTTTTT. Translation gives CSVEWGRGEKLFF.

The V gene is TRBV25-1, the J gene TRBJ2-6, with D perhaps matching TRBD2 (5 bases). This CDR3 contains 14 residues. V lost 10 bases and J lost 3, with 13 bases in between. Germline V gene sequence: CDR1 MGHDK, CDR2 SYGVNS. In DNA form, the CDR3 reads TGTGCCACCTCCAGCGGATATGGGGCCAACGTCCTGACTTTC. Amino acids: CATSSGYGANVLTF.

V is TRBV19 and J is TRBJ2-7; D ambiguous. V lost 2 bases to trimming and J lost 2 bases, with 13 bases between them. The CDR3 spans 15 residues. Looked up from germline, CDR1 is LNHDA and CDR2 is SQIVND (reference sequence). The chain's CDR3 is CASSIIYSPTYEQYF. Here the CDR3 DNA reads TGTGCCAGTAGTATAATCTACAGCCCTACCTACGAGCAGTACTTC. The full variable domain, with the rest looked up from reference TRBV19 and TRBJ2-7, is DGGITQSPKYLFRKEGQNVTLSCEQNLNHDAMYWYRQDPGQGLRLIYYSQIVNDFQKGDIAEGYSVSREKKESFPLTVTSAQKNPTAFYLCASSIIYSPTYEQYFGPGTRLTVT.

This clone was seen only a few times. The J gene is TRBJ2-3, the V gene TRBV27; 7 nucleotides align to TRBD2. J lost 0 bases, V lost 3 bases, and 3 bases had no gene match. CDR3 length: 15 residues. The germline gives CDR1 MNHEY, CDR2 SMNVEV (reference sequence). CDR3 region: CASSFERGSTDTQYF. The CDR3 bases are TGTGCCAGCAGTTTTGAGCGGGGCAGCACAGATACGCAGTATTTT.

This clone was detected a few times. This sequence joins TRBV10-3 and TRBJ1-5; D is possibly TRBD1 (6 bases). There are 16 residues in the CDR3. V was trimmed by 0 bases and J by 4 bases, leaving 13 bases between them. Germline-derived CDR1 and CDR2 are ENHRY and SYGVKD. The DNA of the CDR3 is TGTGCCATCAGTGAGTCGTGGTCAGGGGATAATCAGCCCCAGCATTTT. This gives the protein CAISESWSGDNQPQHF.

The rearrangement uses TRBV29-1 and TRBJ1-2; no reliable D call. The CDR3 extends over 11 amino acids. V dropped 4 bases and J dropped 6 bases, with 9 bases sitting between them. Germline CDR1 and CDR2: SQVTM and ANQGSEA. The CDR3 is CSVAGSDGYTF. The CDR3 bases are TGCAGCGTTGCCGGGTCCGATGGCTACACCTTC.

This clone has only one observation. The junction shows a germline mismatch at one end, possibly a read error. The chain links TRBV7-2 to TRBJ2-7; TRBD2 matches 7 bases. CDR1 and CDR2 (germline): SGHTA, FQGNSA. The CDR3 length is 13 residues. CDR3 bases: TGTGCTGTGAGGAGGCTAGCGGATTACGGGCAGTACTTC. It specifies CAVRRLADYGQYF.

This clone occurred a few times. The gene calls are TRBV6-5 and TRBJ1-1; 7 positions match TRBD1. Germline CDR1 and CDR2: MNHEY and SVGAGI. After removal of 6 bases from V and 1 base from J, the junction contained 2 bases not matched to a gene. The CDR3 sequence is 13 residues long. CDR3 residues: CASSPGGNTEAFF. In nucleotides, the CDR3 is TGTGCCAGCAGCCCAGGGGGGAACACTGAAGCTTTCTTT.

V is TRBV6-5 and J is TRBJ1-5; TRBD1 aligns across 8 bases. With 4 bases clipped from V and 5 bases from J, the junction kept 4 bases outside the gene matches. The CDR3 is 14 residues long. Germline V lookup: CDR1 MNHEY, CDR2 SVGAGI. The CDR3 here is CASSSRQGYQPQHF. The CDR3 coding sequence is TGTGCCAGCAGTTCGCGACAGGGGTATCAGCCCCAGCATTTT.

This clone was observed a handful of times. The rearrangement links TRBV29-1 to TRBJ2-7; 15 bases are shared with TRBD2. From germline, CDR1 is SQVTM and CDR2 ANQGSEA. J gave up 2 bases and V 1 base, and 18 bases lay outside the gene matches. This CDR3 has 21 amino acids. The CDR3 loop is CSVEAVGRMGTSGRSTYEQYF. The DNA for the CDR3 is TGCAGCGTTGAAGCCGTGGGACGTATGGGGACTAGCGGGAGGTCCACCTACGAGCAGTACTTC.

In this sample, this clone turned up a few times. V and J are TRBV6-1 and TRBJ1-5, with D perhaps matching TRBD1 (6 bases). V lost 2 bases and J 4 bases, leaving 9 bases between the germline ends. Per germline, CDR1 MNHNS and CDR2 SASEGT. The CDR3 is 14 residues long. This CDR3 reads CASSELTGNQPQHF. The CDR3 DNA reads TGTGCCAGCAGTGAACTCACAGGGAATCAGCCCCAGCATTTT.

The rearrangement links TRBV5-1 to TRBJ2-1, with 7 positions matching TRBD1. V lost 3 bases to trimming and J lost 5 bases; unmatched junction nucleotides: 8. CDR1 is SGHRS, CDR2 YFSETQ, per germline. This CDR3 comprises 15 residues. The CDR3 loop reads CASSSRDSPNNEQFF. In nucleotides, the CDR3 is TGCGCCAGCAGCTCCCGGGACAGCCCCAACAATGAGCAGTTCTTC.

There are a few counts of this clone. The V gene is TRBV28, the J gene TRBJ2-3; maybe TRBD1 (5 bases). This CDR3 spans 16 amino acids. Trimming took off 1 base at V and 0 bases at J, with 11 bases between the two ends. Germline lookup yields CDR1 MDHEN and CDR2 SYDVKM. The CDR3 region is CASSLLTDKSTDTQYF. CDR3 nucleotide sequence: TGTGCCAGCAGTTTATTGACAGACAAAAGCACAGATACGCAGTATTTT.

This clone was detected a few times. J is TRBJ2-7 and V is TRBV10-3; TRBD2 aligns across 13 bases. Germline trimming cut 0 bases from V and 4 bases from J; bases unmatched to any gene: 9. The CDR3 runs to 18 residues. CDR1 and CDR2 (germline): ENHRY, SYGVKD. CDR3 sequence (DNA): TGTGCCATCAGTGAGTCCGATGGTCAGGGACTAGCGGGATACGAGCAGTACTTC. This sequence encodes CAISESDGQGLAGYEQYF.

The chain uses TRBV27 and TRBJ2-7; D unclear. The V gene's germline CDR1 is MNHEY and CDR2 SMNVEV (reference sequence). The CDR3 extends over 15 amino acids. Between the trimmed V and J ends, which lost 0 bases and 2 bases, there was a span of 11 bases. The CDR3 sequence is CASSLSLTETYEQYF. The CDR3 nucleotides read TGTGCCAGCAGTTTATCGCTAACAGAGACCTACGAGCAGTACTTC.